This T cell receptor (beta chain) was documented in a study of blood T cells in healthy people across ages. A second roughly 6 to 12 cycle PCR used barcoded and J-beta primers. TCRdb recomputed calls from the 5' RACE reads with MiXCR, one row per CDR3 protein. This sample yields 790,000 or so distinct CDR3 sequences, of which about 47% are seen a single time; roughly 18% belongs to the top ten. Concerning this clonotype: Antigen specificity is unknown.

Germline-derived CDR1 and CDR2 are SGHTA and FQGTGA. This CDR3 has 16 residues. The ends lost 6 bases at V and 3 bases at J; junction bases unmatched: 7. Whole-study findings and limits: Naive T cell percentage showed a strong correlation with the diversity of TCR beta.

The clonotype was recovered from a man of 80 years or more in good health. This chain uses TRBV7-3 with TRBJ2-1; 11 bases are a match to TRBD2. The sample consisted of blood. The CDR3 DNA sequence: TGTGCCAGCAGGTCTCTAGCGGGAGGTGGCTACAATGAGCAGTTCTTC. It specifies CASRSLAGGGYNEQFF.